This T cell receptor (beta chain) comes out of a study of blood T cells in healthy people across ages. Alongside a J-beta primer mix, a sample-barcoded 5' primer served in a second PCR lasting roughly 7 to 12 cycles. TCRdb recomputed calls from the 5' RACE reads with MiXCR, one row per CDR3 protein. The data show approximately 1.5 million distinct CDR3 sequences, 42% seen once. Study results and limitations: Estimates based on one million T cells were treated as lower bounds. The donors' CMV status was not determined, possibly confounding changes in expanded clonotypes.

Per sample, at least 5 micrograms of total RNA were extracted. In the case of this clonotype: Its antigen is currently unknown.

Sequences were obtained from blood. The TCR comes from a woman aged 18-35 years in good health.

This chain's CDR3 is CASSYYSLGNQPQHF. DNA of the CDR3: TGTGCCAGCAGCTACTACTCGCTGGGGAATCAGCCCCAGCATTTT. This chain joins TRBV12-3 or TRBV12-4 and TRBJ1-5; D is unclear. V lost 6 bases and J 4 bases, leaving 16 bases between the germline ends. This CDR3 contains 15 residues.